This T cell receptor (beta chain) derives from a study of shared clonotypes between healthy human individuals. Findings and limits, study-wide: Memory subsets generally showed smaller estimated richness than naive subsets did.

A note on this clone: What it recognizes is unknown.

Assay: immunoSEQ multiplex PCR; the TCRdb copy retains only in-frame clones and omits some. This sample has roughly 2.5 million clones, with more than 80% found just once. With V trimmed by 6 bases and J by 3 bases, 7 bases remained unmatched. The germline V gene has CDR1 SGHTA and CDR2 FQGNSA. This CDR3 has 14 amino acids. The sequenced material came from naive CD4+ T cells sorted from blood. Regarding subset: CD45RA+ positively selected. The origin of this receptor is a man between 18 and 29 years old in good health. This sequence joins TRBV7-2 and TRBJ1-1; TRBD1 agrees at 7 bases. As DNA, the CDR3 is TGTGCCAGCAGTATTAGGGGACAGCACACTGAAGCTTTCTTT. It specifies CASSIRGQHTEAFF.